These 24 T cell receptor beta chains were sequenced from one sample in a study of T-cell memory formation after mild COVID-19. TCRdb processed the 5' RACE reads anew with MiXCR; each CDR3 protein has one entry. Of 300,000 to 400,000 distinct CDR3 sequences in the sample, roughly 13% were seen once. Sequenced material: PBMCs or a T cell subset sorted from them (not recorded which). The source is a man between 18 and 29 years old who had mild COVID-19 (a few samples of this study predate the infection). Cell type and time point are not known.

The chain is built from TRBV12-3 or TRBV12-4 and TRBJ1-5, with D tentatively TRBD1 (5 bases). The CDR3 totals 15 residues. Between the trimmed V and J ends, which lost 7 bases and 7 bases, there was a span of 20 bases. This CDR3 is CASTQDGREGQPQHF. Here the CDR3 DNA reads TGTGCCAGCACCCAGGACGGCCGGGAGGGGCAGCCCCAGCATTTT.

This clonotype was seen once. The chain uses TRBV7-2 and TRBJ2-3, with TRBD2 matching 8 bases. Trimming removed 1 base from V and 5 bases from J; junction bases left unmatched: 2. The CDR3 contains 14 residues. Per germline, CDR1 SGHTA and CDR2 FQGNSA. The CDR3 loop reads CASSLDGGEDTQYF. The CDR3, as DNA: TGTGCCAGCAGCTTAGACGGGGGGGAAGATACGCAGTATTTT.

This clonotype was seen only a few times. The rearrangement links TRBV10-3 to TRBJ2-5; 8 positions agree with TRBD1. CDR1 ENHRY and CDR2 SYGVKD come from the germline V gene. CDR3 size: 16 residues. The ends lost 6 bases at V and 3 bases at J; junction bases unmatched: 12. The CDR3 region has the DNA TGTGCCATCAGGGGGGGACAGGATTATGCTGAAGAGACCCAGTACTTC. It is translated as CAIRGGQDYAEETQYF.

The chain links TRBV27 to TRBJ1-2; D not resolved. Trimming took 5 bases from V and 9 from J, leaving 13 bases between them. The V gene's germline CDR1 is MNHEY and CDR2 SMNVEV (reference sequence). The CDR3 covers 12 residues. CDR3 DNA: TGTGCCAGCAGTCCGGACCTAAGGAGCTACACCTTC. Its translation is CASSPDLRSYTF.

This chain joins TRBV7-2 and TRBJ2-5; D unresolved. The V gene's germline CDR1 is SGHTA and CDR2 FQGNSA. Deletions cut 5 bases from V and 7 bases from J, with 20 bases between. This CDR3 comprises 15 residues. CDR3 in amino acids: CASSNLPGSEGTQYF. The CDR3, as DNA: TGTGCCAGCAGCAATTTACCGGGCTCAGAAGGGACCCAGTACTTC.

This clonotype was observed a few times. The gene calls are TRBV10-3 and TRBJ2-1; TRBD1 agrees at 10 bases. This CDR3 comprises 14 residues. Germline trimming cut 8 bases from V and 6 bases from J; bases unmatched to any gene: 7. Germline V gene sequence: CDR1 ENHRY, CDR2 SYGVKD. DNA for the CDR3: TGTGCCATCGCTGGACAGGGGGATATCAATGAGCAGTTCTTC. It encodes CAIAGQGDINEQFF.

This clonotype was detected many times. The V gene is TRBV20-1, the J gene TRBJ2-1, with D hard to call. The germline V and J ends were trimmed by 1 base and 4 bases, with 14 bases remaining between them. CDR1 and CDR2 from the germline V gene are DFQATT and SNEGSKA (reference sequence). CDR3 length: 15 amino acids. CDR3 nucleotides: TGCAGTGCTAGAGGCACGGAGACATCTTACAATGAGCAGTTCTTC. It specifies CSARGTETSYNEQFF.

In its sample, this clonotype was seen a few times. The rearrangement links TRBV27 to TRBJ2-1; 7 bases agree with TRBD2. CDR1 MNHEY and CDR2 SMNVEV come from the germline V gene (reference sequence). V lost 7 bases and J lost 6; bases outside the gene matches: 6. The CDR3 runs to 13 residues. CDR3 in DNA: TGTGCCAGCACCTCGACTAGCCGCAATGAGCAGTTCTTC. This codes for CASTSTSRNEQFF.

The J gene is TRBJ2-1, the V gene TRBV7-2; 12 bases are shared with TRBD2. The J segment lost 5 bases and the V segment lost 5 bases, leaving 7 bases of the junction unmatched. CDR3 size: 16 residues. Germline values: CDR1 SGHTA, CDR2 FQGNSA. DNA of the CDR3: TGTGCCAGCAGCCCGACGACTAGCGGGGGACACAATGAGCAGTTCTTC. It encodes CASSPTTSGGHNEQFF.

The genes are TRBV18 and TRBJ2-7; D not resolved. The CDR3 is 12 amino acids. Between the trimmed V and J ends, which lost 5 bases and 3 bases, there was a span of 8 bases. The germline CDR1 and CDR2 sequences are KGHSH and LQKENI. The CDR3 loop is CASSYDGYEQYF. The DNA of the CDR3 is TGTGCCAGCTCATATGACGGCTACGAGCAGTACTTC.

This clonotype occurred a few times. The V call is TRBV4-1, the J call TRBJ2-3; D unclear. V lost 1 base to trimming and J lost 0 bases, with 11 bases between them. CDR1 and CDR2 from the germline V gene are MGHRA and YSYEKL. The CDR3 runs 16 residues. In nucleotides, the CDR3 is TGCGCCAGCAGCCAAGGTTCAGGCCTGAGCACAGATACGCAGTATTTT. This translates into CASSQGSGLSTDTQYF.

This clonotype was detected a few times. V is TRBV28 and J is TRBJ1-5; 9 bases align to TRBD1. The CDR3 contains 15 residues. Germline trimming cut 7 bases from V and 7 bases from J; bases unmatched to any gene: 11. Germline CDR1 and CDR2: MDHEN and SYDVKM. CDR3 in amino acids: CASTDRDRVGQPQHF. As DNA, the CDR3 is TGTGCCAGCACGGACCGGGACAGGGTGGGCCAGCCCCAGCATTTT.

This chain links TRBV6-6 with TRBJ2-4; no clear D. The CDR3 contains 10 residues. Trimming left V 11 bases short and J 8 bases short, with 10 bases between. Germline V gives CDR1 MNHNY, CDR2 SVGAGI (reference sequence). Here the CDR3 DNA reads TGTGCCGTGGGGTGGGACATTCAGTACTTC. As protein: CAVGWDIQYF.

This clonotype occurred a few times. V usage is TRBV5-6 and J usage is TRBJ2-7; D remains ambiguous. Germline CDR1 reads SGHDT; CDR2 reads YYEEEE. Trimming pared 0 bases from V and 6 bases from J, leaving 7 bases between. The CDR3 has 12 residues. The CDR3 loop reads CASSLEGSEQYF. Here the CDR3 DNA reads TGTGCCAGCAGCTTGGAAGGAAGCGAGCAGTACTTC. The whole variable domain, filled in from reference TRBV5-6 and TRBJ2-7, reads DAGVTQSPTHLIKTRGQQVTLRCSPKSGHDTVSWYQQALGQGPQFIFQYYEEEERQRGNFPDRFSGHQFPNYSSELNVNALLLGDSALYLCASSLEGSEQYFGPGTRLTVT.

This clonotype turned up a few times. The V gene is TRBV5-1, the J gene TRBJ2-3; D is uncertain. The CDR3 runs to 15 residues. CDR1 SGHRS and CDR2 YFSETQ come from the germline V gene. Between the trimmed V and J ends, which lost 0 bases and 2 bases, there was a span of 10 bases. The CDR3 reads CASSLELSYTDTQYF. For the CDR3, the DNA is TGCGCCAGCAGCTTGGAGCTGTCTTACACAGATACGCAGTATTTT.

The sample holds a few counts of this clonotype. The chain joins TRBV7-9 to TRBJ2-3; D gene uncertain. Germline V lookup: CDR1 SEHNR, CDR2 FQNEAQ (reference sequence). This CDR3 comprises 10 residues. V lost 7 bases to trimming and J lost 2 bases, with 1 base between them. The CDR3 DNA is TGTGCCAGCAACACAGATACGCAGTATTTT. Encoded protein: CASNTDTQYF.

The CDR3 sequence: CATPREETQYF. The CDR3 region has the DNA TGTGCCACCCCTAGAGAAGAGACCCAGTACTTC. The chain joins TRBV24-1 to TRBJ2-5; no clear D gene. Between the trimmed V and J ends, which lost 9 bases and 3 bases, there was a span of 7 bases. The CDR3 runs 11 residues. CDR1 and CDR2 from the germline V gene are KGHDR and SFDVKD.

Details on this clonotype: A read error may produce the germline difference seen at one junction end. The chain has TRBV7-7 and TRBJ2-5, with D perhaps TRBD2 (5 bases). Germline CDR1 SSHAT, CDR2 FNYEAQ (reference sequence). The length of the CDR3 is 14 residues. The CDR3 nucleotides are TGTGCTAGCAGCTTATCAGGCCTAAGGGAGACCAAGTACTTC. It specifies CASSLSGLRETKYF. The full variable domain, in which reference TRBV7-7 and TRBJ2-5 provide the parts outside the CDR3, is GAGVSQSPRYKVTKRGQDVTLRCDPISSHATLYWYQQALGQGPEFLTYFNYEAQPDKSGLPSDRFSAERPEGSISTLTIQRTEQRDSAMYRCASSLSGLRETKYFGPGTRLLVL.

This clonotype has a handful of counts. The genes are TRBV24-1 and TRBJ1-5; D is uncertain. The CDR3 covers 16 residues. Trimming removed 7 bases at V and 0 bases at J, with 15 bases between. Germline CDR1 KGHDR, CDR2 SFDVKD. CDR3 region: CATSSPRDYSNQPQHF. The CDR3 nucleotides read TGTGCCACCAGCTCCCCGCGGGATTATAGCAATCAGCCCCAGCATTTT.

The chain carries TRBV9 and TRBJ2-7, with D perhaps TRBD1 (5 bases). In germline, CDR1 is SGDLS, CDR2 YYNGEE. The CDR3 totals 14 residues. V shed 0 bases and J shed 3 bases, with 10 bases lying between them. The CDR3 DNA is TGTGCCAGCAGCGTAGTCCCGGACAACTACGAGCAGTACTTC. Protein sequence: CASSVVPDNYEQYF. Full variable domain (outside the CDR3, taken from reference TRBV9 and TRBJ2-7): DSGVTQTPKHLITATGQRVTLRCSPRSGDLSVYWYQQSLDQGLQFLIQYYNGEERAKGNILERFSAQQFPDLHSELNLSSLELGDSALYFCASSVVPDNYEQYFGPGTRLTVT.

The chain uses TRBV20-1 and TRBJ2-1; D is unresolved. The germline V gene has CDR1 DFQATT and CDR2 SNEGSKA (reference sequence). Trimming stripped 5 bases from V and 5 bases from J, with 10 bases between. The CDR3 extends over 12 amino acids. The CDR3 DNA sequence: TGCAGTGCTTCCCCACAGAACAATGAGCAGTTCTTC. Its protein is CSASPQNNEQFF.

This clonotype was counted a few times. The rearrangement joins TRBV4-1 to TRBJ2-5; the D call may be TRBD1 or TRBD2 (6 bases each). V was pared by 2 bases and J by 7 bases, with 23 bases between. The CDR3 is 17 amino acids. CDR1 MGHRA and CDR2 YSYEKL come from the germline V gene. The CDR3 loop reads CASSQLRQGGPEGTQYF. The DNA for the CDR3 is TGCGCCAGCAGCCAACTGCGCCAAGGGGGGCCTGAGGGGACCCAGTACTTC.

This clonotype has just one count. The chain recombines TRBV11-2 with TRBJ1-2; D not certain. Trimming pared 0 bases from V and 4 bases from J, leaving 15 bases between. CDR1 and CDR2 from the germline V gene are SGHAT and FQNNGV. The CDR3 spans 16 residues. The CDR3 DNA follows: TGTGCCAGCAGCTTAGATGTTTTAACAGACTTCTATGGCTACACCTTC. Protein: CASSLDVLTDFYGYTF. Supplemented by reference TRBV11-2 and TRBJ1-2, the full variable domain reads EAGVAQSPRYKIIEKRQSVAFWCNPISGHATLYWYQQILGQGPKLLIQFQNNGVVDDSQLPKDRFSAERLKGVDSTLKIQPAKLEDSAVYLCASSLDVLTDFYGYTFGSGTRLTVV.

In this sample, this clonotype turned up a few times. V usage is TRBV6-2 or TRBV6-3 and J usage is TRBJ2-6; the D is unclear. This CDR3 is 13 amino acids long. The V and J ends lost 7 bases and 4 bases respectively, with 8 bases between them. Germline V gene lookup returns CDR1 MNHEY and CDR2 SVGEGT. Here the CDR3 reads CASTGAGANVLTF. The CDR3 nucleotides are TGTGCCAGCACCGGAGCAGGGGCCAACGTCCTGACTTTC.